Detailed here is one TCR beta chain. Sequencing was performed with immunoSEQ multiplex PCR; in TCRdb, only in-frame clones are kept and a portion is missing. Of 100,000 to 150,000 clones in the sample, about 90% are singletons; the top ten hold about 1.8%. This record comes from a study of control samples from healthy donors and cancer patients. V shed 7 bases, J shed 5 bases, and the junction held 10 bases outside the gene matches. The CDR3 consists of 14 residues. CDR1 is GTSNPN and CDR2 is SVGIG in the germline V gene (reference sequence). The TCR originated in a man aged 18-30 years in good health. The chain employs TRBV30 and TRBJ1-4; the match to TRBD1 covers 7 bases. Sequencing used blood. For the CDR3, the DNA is TGTGCCTCCAACCGGGGGACAGCGAATGAAAAACTGTTTTTT. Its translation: CASNRGTANEKLFF.